The clone carrying this TCR beta chain was detected a few times. Its target is unknown. The entry originates in a study of cytomegalovirus exposure and HLA in healthy donors. General study findings and limits: Earlier analysis yielded a pattern in which most TCR beta V segments were productive about 87% or about 30% of the time. Evidence from a later analysis indicated that most CMV-associated TCR beta chains looked HLA-restricted. In vitro confirmation showed a few CMV-associated chains to be CMV antigen specific. An analysis was carried out at a later point. It showed that HLA-associated TCR beta chains were more clonally expanded than equally common non-associated chains.

Germline loops: CDR1 MNHEY, CDR2 SVGAGI. This CDR3 is 15 amino acids long. The V segment lost 5 bases and the J segment 3 bases; nucleotides outside the gene matches: 6. Both 60 Vbeta primers and 13 Jbeta primers went into the PCR. Clones were read by immunoSEQ multiplex PCR, and TCRdb kept only the in-frame ones, dropping some. The table records about 120,000 clones, under 70% of them present only once. The J gene is TRBJ2-5, the V gene TRBV6-5; 10 bases are a match to TRBD1. Sequences were obtained from PBMCs. This sequence was found in a man aged 18 to 29 in good health and CMV-seronegative. CDR3 loop: CASSRRDRGKETQYF. The CDR3 DNA reads as TGTGCCAGCAGTCGCCGGGACAGGGGTAAAGAGACCCAGTACTTC.